The 6 T cell receptor beta chains presented below share a single source sample, sequenced in a study of shared clonotypes between healthy human individuals. Clones were read by immunoSEQ multiplex PCR, and TCRdb kept only the in-frame ones, dropping some. This sample carries 2 million to 2.5 million clones, 93% of them seen once, and the ten largest clones take about 0.39%. Input material: naive CD4+ T cells from PBMCs. As for subset: CD45RA+ positively selected. Source of these receptors: a man aged 18 to 29 in good health. Some clones in this sample may be carry-over from other donors' samples.

The chain combines TRBV7-3 with TRBJ2-1, with D perhaps given as TRBD1 or TRBD2 (6 bases each). CDR3 size: 15 residues. Germline V gene data show CDR1 as SGHTA and CDR2 as FQGTGA. V gave up 2 bases and J gave up 2 bases, with 10 bases separating them. The CDR3 region is CASSLGGTPYNEQFF. For the CDR3, the DNA is TGTGCCAGCAGCTTAGGCGGGACACCCTACAATGAGCAGTTCTTC.

The chain recombines TRBV7-9 with TRBJ1-2; TRBD1 might be the D (6 bases). The CDR3 has 15 residues. Trimming stripped 5 bases from V and 3 bases from J, with 16 bases between. The V gene's germline CDR1 is SEHNR and CDR2 FQNEAQ (reference sequence). CDR3 sequence reads: CASSPGTWGHYGYTF. DNA for the CDR3: TGTGCCAGCAGCCCCGGGACCTGGGGGCACTATGGCTACACCTTC.

This clone was seen only once. This chain connects TRBV6-1 to TRBJ2-7, with D unresolved. The CDR3 has 11 residues. Deletions cut 7 bases from V and 5 bases from J, with 9 bases between. Germline CDR1 MNHNS, CDR2 SASEGT. The CDR3 DNA is TGTGCCAGCACCCAAAACCACGAGCAGTACTTC. The encoded protein is CASTQNHEQYF.

V is TRBV4-2 and J is TRBJ2-6, with 9 bases identical to TRBD1. Germline V gene data show CDR1 as LGHNA and CDR2 as YNFKEQ. The CDR3 has 15 residues. The ends lost 4 bases at V and 3 bases at J; junction bases unmatched: 1. CDR3 nucleotides: TGTGCCAGCAGCCGGACAGGGGATGGGGCCAACGTCCTGACTTTC. This translates into CASSRTGDGANVLTF.

The rearrangement uses TRBV18 and TRBJ2-1, with 13 bases that match TRBD2. The trim removed 1 base at V and 3 bases at J, leaving 9 bases unmatched. The CDR3 has 19 amino acids. Germline CDR1 and CDR2: KGHSH and LQKENI. CDR3 coding DNA: TGTGCCAGCTCACCACTGGGGACTAGCGGGACGGCAAGCTACAATGAGCAGTTCTTC. It yields the protein CASSPLGTSGTASYNEQFF.

This clone was detected only a few times. The chain combines TRBV27 with TRBJ1-1; D may be TRBD1 (6 bases). The ends were cut back, 7 bases at V and 1 base at J, with 13 bases in the middle. CDR1 MNHEY and CDR2 SMNVEV come from the germline V gene (reference sequence). CDR3 size: 14 residues. The CDR3 DNA reads TGTGCCAGCAAAAGACAGGAGACGAACACTGAAGCTTTCTTT. It encodes CASKRQETNTEAFF.